Many counts were recorded for the clone carrying this T cell receptor (beta chain). What it binds is unknown. Using its own MiXCR run on the 5' RACE reads, TCRdb lists one record per CDR3 protein. The profile covers about 230,000 distinct CDR3 sequences, with around 6.7% appearing a single time and 1% to 1.2% taken by the ten largest. The data were obtained in a study of T cells after yellow fever vaccination. Germline V gene data show CDR1 as LNHNV and CDR2 as YYDKDF (reference sequence). CDR3 length: 14 amino acids. With 3 bases removed from V and 4 bases from J, the gap between germline ends came to 12 bases. Whole-study results and caveats: Subsequent booster samples again held most clones from primary vaccination (96% CD4, nearly 90% CD8).

V gene TRBV15 combines with J gene TRBJ1-2, with a possible D match to TRBD1 (5 bases). This TCR came from a man younger than 40 who received the YFV17D yellow fever vaccine. The sequences come from CD4+ T cells sorted from PBMCs, collected on the day of the yellow fever booster vaccination. The CDR3 DNA sequence: TGTGCCACCAGCAGCAGGGATTCTTTCTATGGCTACACCTTC. Protein: CATSSRDSFYGYTF.